Detailed here is one T cell receptor (beta chain). Antigen: not known. At the DNA level, this CDR3 is encoded by other sequences in the same sample as well. In germline, CDR1 is SGHRS, CDR2 YFSETQ. CDR3 length: 11 residues. Trimming removed 2 bases from V and 3 bases from J, with 3 bases in between. This sample was included in a study of shared clonotypes between healthy human individuals. Findings of the study overall: A reduction in generation probabilities was seen for non-shared clonotypes relative to those shared by all four donors.

Method: immunoSEQ multiplex PCR; TCRdb's copy keeps in-frame clones and lacks some. The table includes about 600,000 clones, about 98% detected once. In the naive CD8 group, cells lacked CD45RO and were positively selected for CCR7, so terminally differentiated effector memory CD45RA+ cells were left out. The source material was naive CD8+ T cells sorted from blood. The sequence was collected from a man aged 25-45 years in good health. V is TRBV5-1 and J is TRBJ2-7; D uncertain. The CDR3 loop is CASSFGYEQYF. CDR3 DNA sequence: TGCGCCAGCAGCTTCGGCTACGAGCAGTACTTC.